The TCR beta chain under discussion was sequenced for a study of cytomegalovirus exposure and HLA in healthy donors. Nominally healthy donors were sampled, though unrecorded immune exposures were likely. PCR was performed using 60 Vbeta and 13 Jbeta primers. Libraries were prepared by immunoSEQ multiplex PCR; TCRdb keeps only in-frame clonotypes and omits some of them. The table includes about 160,000 clones, almost 80% detected once. There are 14 residues in the CDR3. Germline-derived CDR1 and CDR2 are LGHNA and YNFKEQ. Trimming cost V 1 base and J 3 bases; bases outside gene matches: 0. This clone has only a few counts.

The sample taken for sequencing was PBMCs. The TCR originated in a woman aged 45-60 years in good health and CMV-seronegative. The genes are TRBV4-2 and TRBJ2-7, with 10 bases fitting TRBD1. CDR3 coding DNA: TGTGCCAGCAGCCAAGGGGACAGGGGCTACGAGCAGTACTTC. Residues: CASSQGDRGYEQYF.